Each of the 17 T cell receptor beta chains below was sequenced from the same sample in a study of cytomegalovirus exposure and HLA in healthy donors. The study ran its PCR with 60 Vbeta and 13 Jbeta primers. Measured with immunoSEQ multiplex PCR; TCRdb has only the in-frame clones, and not every one. This sample contains tens of thousands of clones. The sequencing input was PBMCs. These receptors were collected from a man between 50 and 59 years old in good health and CMV-seronegative.

V and J are TRBV29-1 and TRBJ2-2, with 7 nucleotides matching TRBD2. The CDR3 runs 17 residues. Germline CDR1 SQVTM, CDR2 ANQGSEA. V dropped 1 base and J dropped 5; count of bases not matched to a gene: 13. CDR3 in amino acids: CSVEALFGGGGTGELFF. The CDR3 nucleotides read TGCAGCGTTGAAGCCCTATTCGGTGGGGGGGGTACCGGGGAGCTGTTTTTT.

This sequence joins TRBV7-3 and TRBJ2-7; 10 nucleotides match TRBD1. V was clipped by 3 bases and J by 2 bases; unmatched bases: 4. Germline CDR1 reads SGHTA; CDR2 reads FQGTGA. CDR3 length equals 15 residues. Here the CDR3 reads CASSFGGQGAYEQYF. As DNA, the CDR3 is TGTGCCAGCAGCTTCGGTGGACAGGGGGCCTACGAGCAGTACTTC. The variable domain in full, completed from reference TRBV7-3 and TRBJ2-7, reads GAGVSQTPSNKVTEKGKYVELRCDPISGHTALYWYRQSLGQGPEFLIYFQGTGAADDSGLPNDRFFAVRPEGSVSTLKIQRTERGDSAVYLCASSFGGQGAYEQYFGPGTRLTVT.

The chain links TRBV18 to TRBJ1-1, with D tentatively TRBD1 (6 bases). V was cut by 2 bases and J by 5 bases, with 15 bases left in between. The CDR3 has 15 amino acids. The germline gives CDR1 KGHSH, CDR2 LQKENI. The CDR3: CASSPTGTGGTEAFF. CDR3 DNA sequence: TGTGCCAGCTCACCAACAGGGACCGGTGGAACTGAAGCTTTCTTT. Complete variable domain (other parts from reference TRBV18 and TRBJ1-1): NAGVMQNPRHLVRRRGQEARLRCSPMKGHSHVYWYRQLPEEGLKFMVYLQKENIIDESGMPKERFSAEFPKEGPSILRIQQVVRGDSAAYFCASSPTGTGGTEAFFGQGTRLTVV.

This chain links TRBV9 with TRBJ2-7, with 8 bases that match TRBD1. CDR1 is SGDLS, CDR2 YYNGEE, per germline. The V and J ends lost 0 bases and 1 base, in that order; junction bases with no gene match: 3. The CDR3 is 15 amino acids. This chain's CDR3 is CASSVGWTGSYEQYF. In DNA, the CDR3 is TGTGCCAGCAGCGTAGGATGGACAGGGTCCTACGAGCAGTACTTC.

The V and J genes are TRBV6-5 and TRBJ1-5; D not certain. The V and J ends lost 0 bases and 5 bases respectively, with 5 bases between them. CDR1 is MNHEY and CDR2 is SVGAGI in the germline V gene. CDR3 length equals 13 residues. CDR3 in amino acids: CASSYSSHQPQHF. In nucleotides, the CDR3 is TGTGCCAGCAGTTACTCGAGTCATCAGCCCCAGCATTTT.

V and J are TRBV7-9 and TRBJ2-1, with TRBD1 matching over 7 bases. The V gene end was trimmed by 6 bases and the J gene end by 5 bases; junction bases not matched to a gene: 10. Looked up from germline, CDR1 is SEHNR and CDR2 is FQNEAQ (reference sequence). CDR3 size: 15 residues. For the CDR3, the DNA is TGTGCCAGCAGTCCCCCCGGGACAGCCCACAATGAGCAGTTCTTC. It yields the protein CASSPPGTAHNEQFF.

This sequence joins TRBV29-1 and TRBJ2-7; TRBD2 matches at 10 bases. CDR1 and CDR2 (germline): SQVTM, ANQGSEA. V shed 7 bases and J 4 bases; nucleotides not matched to a gene: 4. The CDR3 is 12 residues long. The CDR3, as DNA: TGCAGCGCCTTTAGCGGGGGGTACGAGCAGTACTTC. It encodes CSAFSGGYEQYF.

The chain uses TRBV28 and TRBJ2-2; 8 bases agree with TRBD2. The CDR3 runs 16 residues. Germline lookup yields CDR1 MDHEN and CDR2 SYDVKM. Unmatched junction bases numbered 13, after V lost 7 bases and J lost 6 bases. The CDR3 sequence: CASKPTGTSFAGELFF. The DNA for the CDR3 is TGTGCCAGCAAACCAACCGGGACTAGTTTCGCCGGGGAGCTGTTTTTT.

The chain carries TRBV29-1 and TRBJ1-2, with 10 positions matching TRBD1. The CDR3 contains 13 residues. J gave up 1 base and V 6 bases, and 2 bases lay outside the gene matches. Germline V gene lookup returns CDR1 SQVTM and CDR2 ANQGSEA. CDR3 sequence: CSVTGGLNYGYTF. The CDR3 DNA sequence: TGCAGCGTGACAGGGGGCCTTAACTATGGCTACACCTTC.

The rearrangement uses TRBV28 and TRBJ1-2, with D hard to call. The ends were cut back, 5 bases at V and 6 bases at J, with 22 bases in the middle. Germline CDR1 is MDHEN and CDR2 is SYDVKM. The CDR3 has 16 residues. The CDR3 nucleotides read TGTGCCAGCAGTCCGCCAACGTGGGCTCCCAAACATGGCTACACCTTC. Its translation is CASSPPTWAPKHGYTF.

The chain employs TRBV19 and TRBJ2-7; no firm D call. The CDR3 loop spans 12 amino acids. Germline V CDR1 and CDR2: LNHDA, SQIVND (reference sequence). Trimming took off 1 base at V and 6 bases at J, with 7 bases between the two ends. CDR3 amino acids: CASSIGGAEQYF. DNA of the CDR3: TGTGCCAGTAGTATAGGCGGAGCCGAGCAGTACTTC.

The chain's CDR3 is CAWMEGRGNEKLFF. In DNA, the CDR3 is TGTGCCTGGATGGAGGGAAGGGGAAATGAAAAACTGTTTTTT. The chain links TRBV30 to TRBJ1-4, with a tentative D call TRBD1 (5 bases). The CDR3 runs to 14 residues. The V gene lost 4 bases and the J gene lost 5 bases, with 14 bases spanning the gap. The V gene's germline CDR1 is GTSNPN and CDR2 SVGIG (reference sequence).

The J gene is TRBJ2-1, the V gene TRBV9; possibly TRBD1 for D (6 bases). The CDR3 length is 15 residues. Germline CDR1 and CDR2: SGDLS and YYNGEE. V shed 6 bases and J shed 0 bases, with 13 bases lying between them. The chain's CDR3 is CASTLDSVSYNEQFF. The CDR3 nucleotides read TGTGCCAGCACCCTGGACAGTGTCTCCTACAATGAGCAGTTCTTC. The complete variable domain, with remaining parts taken from reference TRBV9 and TRBJ2-1, reads DSGVTQTPKHLITATGQRVTLRCSPRSGDLSVYWYQQSLDQGLQFLIQYYNGEERAKGNILERFSAQQFPDLHSELNLSSLELGDSALYFCASTLDSVSYNEQFFGPGTRLTVL.

With respect to this clone: At one boundary the junction diverges from the germline segment, which might be a read error. V usage is TRBV7-9 and J usage is TRBJ2-3, with 7 nucleotides matching TRBD2. CDR3 length equals 14 residues. Germline CDR1 and CDR2: SEHNR and FQNEAQ (reference sequence). The chain's CDR3 is CASSTPTSTGTQYF. DNA for the CDR3: TGTGCCAGCAGCACTCCGACTAGCACAGGTACGCAGTATTTT.

The chain combines TRBV18 with TRBJ1-5, with 8 bases that match TRBD1. V shed 5 bases, J shed 2 bases, and the junction held 2 bases outside the gene matches. This CDR3 comprises 14 residues. CDR1 is KGHSH and CDR2 is LQKENI in the germline V gene. CDR3 DNA sequence: TGTGCCAGCTCAACGACAGGGGGCAATCAGCCCCAGCATTTT. Amino acid sequence: CASSTTGGNQPQHF.

The rearrangement links TRBV9 to TRBJ1-6; TRBD1 matches at 10 bases. CDR1 SGDLS and CDR2 YYNGEE come from the germline V gene. The J segment lost 4 bases and the V segment lost 7 bases, leaving 2 bases of the junction unmatched. The CDR3 is 14 amino acids. CDR3 amino acids: CASGQGVYNSPLHF. The DNA for the CDR3 is TGTGCCAGCGGACAGGGGGTATATAATTCACCCCTCCACTTT.

The J gene is TRBJ1-4, the V gene TRBV15, with D possibly TRBD1 on 6 matching bases. From germline, CDR1 is LNHNV and CDR2 YYDKDF (reference sequence). The length of the CDR3 is 17 residues. Trimming took off 3 bases at V and 5 bases at J, with 19 bases between the two ends. CDR3 bases: TGTGCCACCAGCAGTGCCAAGGCCAGGGGCAGGAATGAAAAACTGTTTTTT. It codes for CATSSAKARGRNEKLFF. Variable domain in full (rest from reference TRBV15 and TRBJ1-4): DAMVIQNPRYQVTQFGKPVTLSCSQTLNHNVMYWYQQKSSQAPKLLFHYYDKDFNNEADTPDNFQSRRPNTSFCFLDIRSPGLGDTAMYLCATSSAKARGRNEKLFFGSGTQLSVL.